A single sample gave rise to the 28 T cell receptor beta chains below, sequenced in a study of blood T cells in healthy people across ages. Alongside a J-beta primer mix, a sample-barcoded 5' primer served in a second PCR lasting about 7 to 12 cycles. Each CDR3 protein is one row after TCRdb ran MiXCR on the 5' RACE reads. The sample shows about 1.4 million distinct CDR3 sequences, approximately 59% of them seen only once. The specimen sequenced was blood. The source of these receptors is a man in his late teens or twenties in good health.

This clonotype was counted once. The rearrangement links TRBV5-1 to TRBJ2-7, with D possibly called TRBD1 or TRBD2 (5 bases each). Germline assignment: CDR1 SGHRS and CDR2 YFSETQ. This CDR3 has 13 amino acids. With 7 bases removed from V and 5 bases from J, the gap between germline ends came to 16 bases. This CDR3 is CASSMSGTDEQYF. The CDR3 nucleotides read TGCGCCAGCTCTATGTCCGGGACGGACGAGCAGTACTTC.

The chain couples TRBV6-2 or TRBV6-3 to TRBJ2-7; D ambiguous. Germline lookup yields CDR1 MNHEY and CDR2 SVGEGT. V was clipped by 10 bases and J by 4 bases, with 5 bases between them. This CDR3 spans 9 amino acids. The CDR3 bases are TGTGCCACCCTTTACGAGCAGTACTTC. Protein: CATLYEQYF.

This chain links TRBV12-3 or TRBV12-4 with TRBJ1-1, with D possibly matching TRBD1 (5 bases). The CDR3 contains 17 residues. V was trimmed by 6 bases and J by 0 bases, leaving 20 bases between them. The CDR3 spells CASRQNAQDGVNTEAFF. The CDR3 DNA reads as TGTGCCAGCAGGCAGAATGCACAGGACGGGGTGAACACTGAAGCTTTCTTT.

The J gene is TRBJ1-1, the V gene TRBV11-2, with TRBD1 as a possible D gene (6 bases). This CDR3 has 16 residues. The V and J ends lost 3 bases and 8 bases respectively, with 22 bases between them. Germline CDR1 reads SGHAT; CDR2 reads FQNNGV. CDR3 bases: TGTGCCAGCAGCTTCGCCTTGGCTGGGGGTGGGACAGAAGCTTTCTTT. This sequence encodes CASSFALAGGGTEAFF.

V usage is TRBV10-3 and J usage is TRBJ2-3, with a possible D match to TRBD2 (6 bases). The CDR3 spans 16 residues. Germline values: CDR1 ENHRY, CDR2 SYGVKD. Trimming removed 4 bases at V and 2 bases at J, with 16 bases between. The DNA for the CDR3 is TGTGCCATCAGTGGTACATCTAGCGACTACACAGATACGCAGTATTTT. Protein: CAISGTSSDYTDTQYF.

This chain uses TRBV7-2 with TRBJ2-7; tentative D call: TRBD1 (5 bases). The germline V and J ends were trimmed by 5 bases and 2 bases, with 13 bases remaining between them. Germline V gene sequence: CDR1 SGHTA, CDR2 FQGNSA. The CDR3 extends over 14 amino acids. The DNA of the CDR3 is TGTGCCAGCAGCGGGGCGACAGTTCCCTACGAGCAGTACTTC. It specifies CASSGATVPYEQYF.

The chain has TRBV28 and TRBJ1-2; TRBD1 might be the D (6 bases). The CDR3 extends over 13 amino acids. With 6 bases removed from V and 4 bases from J, the gap between germline ends came to 12 bases. From germline, CDR1 is MDHEN and CDR2 SYDVKM. In DNA form, the CDR3 reads TGTGCCAGCAGGGGAGCGGACAGCTATGGCTACACCTTC. Amino acid sequence: CASRGADSYGYTF.

V and J are TRBV20-1 and TRBJ2-5; possibly TRBD2 for D (5 bases). Between the trimmed V and J ends, which lost 2 bases and 1 base, there was a span of 8 bases. This CDR3 has 13 amino acids. Germline CDR1 reads DFQATT; CDR2 reads SNEGSKA (reference sequence). The CDR3 nucleotides are TGCAGTGCTAGACTAGGAGGCCAAGAGACCCAGTACTTC. It yields the protein CSARLGGQETQYF.

This sequence joins TRBV14 and TRBJ2-3, with TRBD2 identical over 10 bases. V was clipped by 2 bases and J by 2 bases; unmatched bases: 4. This CDR3 region has 16 residues. CDR1 is SGHDN, CDR2 FVKESK, per germline. The CDR3 is CASSQHSGGATDTQYF. CDR3 DNA: TGTGCCAGCAGCCAACACAGCGGGGGGGCCACAGATACGCAGTATTTT.

This clonotype came up once. DNA of the CDR3: TGTGCCAGCAGACCGTCGGTGGGTCACAATGAGCAGTTCTTC. Encoded protein: CASRPSVGHNEQFF. This chain links TRBV12-3 or TRBV12-4 with TRBJ2-1, with D hard to call. The CDR3 loop spans 14 amino acids. The ends were cut back, 6 bases at V and 5 bases at J, with 14 bases in the middle.

This rearrangement joins TRBV27 to TRBJ2-1; TRBD1 or TRBD2 may be the D gene (7 bases each). The DNA end lines up better with TRBJ2-7; the J call may be wrong. This CDR3 is built from 14 residues. Germline V gene lookup returns CDR1 MNHEY and CDR2 SMNVEV (reference sequence). Here the CDR3 reads CASGSGGESYEQYF. The CDR3 DNA follows: TGTGCCAGCGGCTCAGGGGGGGAATCCTACGAGCAGTACTTC.

The chain links TRBV11-2 to TRBJ2-1; 11 nucleotides line up with TRBD2. This CDR3 has 16 amino acids. V trimming: 6 bases; J trimming: 1 base; junction bases outside the gene matches: 5. Germline-derived CDR1 and CDR2 are SGHAT and FQNNGV. CDR3 DNA sequence: TGTGCCAGCAGAAATCCTAGCGGGGGGTCCTACAATGAGCAGTTCTTC. This sequence encodes CASRNPSGGSYNEQFF.

The chain combines TRBV27 with TRBJ2-7; the D gene could be TRBD1 or TRBD2 (6 bases each). V was cut by 3 bases and J by 5 bases, with 14 bases left in between. The CDR3 runs to 14 residues. The germline CDR1 and CDR2 sequences are MNHEY and SMNVEV (reference sequence). CDR3 in amino acids: CASSFSGAIDEQYF. CDR3 bases: TGTGCCAGCAGTTTTTCGGGGGCAATCGACGAGCAGTACTTC.

Only one count was recorded for this clonotype. The chain has TRBV6-1 and TRBJ1-2; no definite D call. There are 16 residues in the CDR3. Per germline, CDR1 MNHNS and CDR2 SASEGT. Deletions cut 7 bases from V and 0 bases from J, with 18 bases between. CDR3 amino acids: CASTPVVWGSNYGYTF. Written as DNA, the CDR3 is TGTGCCAGCACCCCAGTCGTTTGGGGATCTAACTATGGCTACACCTTC.

The rearrangement joins TRBV4-3 to TRBJ2-6; TRBD1 might be the D (6 bases). The CDR3 runs 16 residues. Germline values: CDR1 LGHNA, CDR2 YSLEER. Trimming shortened V by 3 bases and J by 1 base, and 10 bases separated the two germline ends. The CDR3 nucleotides read TGCGCCAGCAGCCAGTGGGGACAATCTGGGGCCAACGTCCTGACTTTC. Its translation is CASSQWGQSGANVLTF.

This clonotype was seen once. The chain recombines TRBV13 with TRBJ2-1; 9 bases align to TRBD2. This CDR3 is 17 amino acids long. Germline assignment: CDR1 PRHDT and CDR2 FYEKMQ (reference sequence). V shed 5 bases, J shed 9 bases, and the junction held 17 bases outside the gene matches. The CDR3 protein is CASSLTRRSGLAIEQFF. CDR3 sequence (DNA): TGTGCCAGCAGCCTAACCCGGAGGTCGGGACTAGCTATTGAGCAGTTCTTC.

The rearrangement uses TRBV6-5 and TRBJ2-1; D is ambiguous. In germline, CDR1 is MNHEY, CDR2 SVGAGI. Between the trimmed V and J ends, which lost 3 bases and 12 bases, there was a span of 15 bases. The CDR3 loop spans 13 amino acids. The CDR3 here is CASSYRTAHRQFF. The DNA for the CDR3 is TGTGCCAGCAGTTATCGAACGGCGCACAGGCAGTTCTTC.

The chain couples TRBV20-1 to TRBJ2-1; 8 bases align to TRBD2. The CDR3 covers 15 residues. Germline lookup yields CDR1 DFQATT and CDR2 SNEGSKA (reference sequence). V shed 0 bases and J 1 base; nucleotides not matched to a gene: 2. The CDR3 here is CSAREVAGSYNEQFF. DNA for the CDR3: TGCAGTGCTAGAGAGGTAGCGGGATCCTACAATGAGCAGTTCTTC.

The genes are TRBV20-1 and TRBJ2-3, with D maybe TRBD1 (5 bases). The CDR3 totals 15 residues. V shed 1 base and J shed 0 bases, with 11 bases lying between them. Germline V gives CDR1 DFQATT, CDR2 SNEGSKA (reference sequence). DNA of the CDR3: TGCAGTGCTAGAGGGGAAGGGGCTAGCACAGATACGCAGTATTTT. Its translation is CSARGEGASTDTQYF.

The chain couples TRBV28 to TRBJ1-1, with D perhaps TRBD1 (5 bases). The CDR3 is made up of 14 amino acids. V dropped 1 base and J dropped 6 bases, with 12 bases sitting between them. CDR1 MDHEN and CDR2 SYDVKM come from the germline V gene. As DNA, the CDR3 is TGTGCCAGCAGTTTATCGGGGTTGGGGGCTGAAGCTTTCTTT. Its translation is CASSLSGLGAEAFF.

This clonotype came up many times. Mismatch with germline at one junction end may stem from a read error. V is TRBV12-3 or TRBV12-4 and J is TRBJ2-7; 7 bases line up with TRBD2. The CDR3 length is 14 residues. CDR3 DNA: TGTGCCAGCAGCTTAGGGGCGGGAGCCTACGAGCAGTACTTC. It is translated as CASSLGAGAYEQYF.

This sequence joins TRBV4-1 and TRBJ2-2; unclear D gene. V lost 4 bases to trimming and J lost 6 bases, with 12 bases between them. Per germline, CDR1 MGHRA and CDR2 YSYEKL. This CDR3 contains 14 residues. CDR3 in DNA: TGCGCCAGCAGCCGACAACTCAGATCCGGGGAGCTGTTTTTT. This codes for CASSRQLRSGELFF.

The rearrangement links TRBV7-2 to TRBJ2-1, with 11 bases lining up with TRBD2. There are 14 residues in the CDR3. Germline trimming cut 2 bases from V and 10 bases from J; bases unmatched to any gene: 4. Germline V gene sequence: CDR1 SGHTA, CDR2 FQGNSA. Here the CDR3 DNA reads TGTGCCAGCAGCTTAATACTAGCGGGGGAGGAGCAGTTCTTC. It is translated as CASSLILAGEEQFF.

The chain recombines TRBV29-1 with TRBJ2-1, with D maybe TRBD1 (6 bases). This CDR3 has 12 amino acids. V shed 8 bases and J shed 10 bases, with 18 bases lying between them. CDR1 is SQVTM and CDR2 is ANQGSEA in the germline V gene. CDR3 in DNA: TGCAGCTGTGAGGGGGAAGTTTTGGAGCAGTTCTTC. This gives the protein CSCEGEVLEQFF.

The rearrangement uses TRBV7-9 and TRBJ1-5, with D possibly TRBD1 on 6 matching bases. The germline V and J ends were trimmed by 5 bases and 0 bases, with 8 bases remaining between them. Germline CDR1 is SEHNR and CDR2 is FQNEAQ (reference sequence). The CDR3 length is 14 residues. The CDR3 DNA sequence: TGTGCCAGCAGCCAGGGGACTAGCAATCAGCCCCAGCATTTT. Protein product: CASSQGTSNQPQHF.

The J gene is TRBJ2-4, the V gene TRBV20-1; D gene ambiguous. With 6 bases removed from V and 3 bases from J, the gap between germline ends came to 12 bases. The CDR3 is 13 residues long. CDR1 DFQATT and CDR2 SNEGSKA come from the germline V gene (reference sequence). CDR3 in amino acids: CSALTPNKNIQYF. The DNA for the CDR3 is TGCAGTGCGCTTACACCTAACAAAAACATTCAGTACTTC.

V gene TRBV13 combines with J gene TRBJ2-1; the D gene is possibly TRBD1 (6 bases). The CDR3 runs 15 residues. Germline CDR1 PRHDT, CDR2 FYEKMQ (reference sequence). The ends were cut back, 5 bases at V and 6 bases at J, with 17 bases in the middle. In DNA form, the CDR3 reads TGTGCCAGCAGCCATACGAACGACAGGTCCAATGAGCAGTTCTTC. Its protein is CASSHTNDRSNEQFF.

Here the CDR3 reads CSAGGMDNEQFF. CDR3 in DNA: TGCAGTGCTGGCGGGATGGACAATGAGCAGTTCTTC. The chain couples TRBV20-1 to TRBJ2-1; TRBD2 is a possible D gene (6 bases). The length of the CDR3 is 12 residues. V was trimmed by 5 bases and J by 5 bases, leaving 10 bases between them. Germline CDR1 DFQATT, CDR2 SNEGSKA (reference sequence).